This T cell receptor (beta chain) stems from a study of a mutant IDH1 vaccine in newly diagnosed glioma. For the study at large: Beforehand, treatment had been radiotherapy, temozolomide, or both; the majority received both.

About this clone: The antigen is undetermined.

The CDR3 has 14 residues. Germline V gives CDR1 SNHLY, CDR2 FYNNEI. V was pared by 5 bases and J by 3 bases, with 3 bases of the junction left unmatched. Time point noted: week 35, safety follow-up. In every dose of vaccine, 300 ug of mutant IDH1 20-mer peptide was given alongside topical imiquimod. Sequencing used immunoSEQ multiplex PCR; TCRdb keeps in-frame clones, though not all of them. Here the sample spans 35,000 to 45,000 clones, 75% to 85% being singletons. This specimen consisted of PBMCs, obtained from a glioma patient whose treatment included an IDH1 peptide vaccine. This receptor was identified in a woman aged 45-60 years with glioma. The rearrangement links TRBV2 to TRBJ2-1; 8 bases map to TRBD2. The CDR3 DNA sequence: TGTGCCAGCAGTCCGGGACTAGTCTACAATGAGCAGTTCTTC. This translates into CASSPGLVYNEQFF.